The subject of this entry is one TCR beta chain. What it binds is unknown. This clone may be a read error of a much larger clone one base away. The source of the sample is a study of T cells in Graves' hyperthyroidism and ophthalmopathy. Overall study findings and caveats: Clonotypes that were expanded in thyroid above 0.001 mostly appeared in blood too.

The CDR3 has 12 residues. In germline, CDR1 is MDHEN, CDR2 SYDVKM. No progression to ophthalmopathy during 18 months of follow-up defined stable disease. Amplification of TCR beta CDR3 regions used RNA as the template. During a first-round RT-PCR of the TCR CDR3, the HTBI primer set was used. Using its own MiXCR run on the multiplex PCR reads, TCRdb lists one record per CDR3 protein. The sample includes hundreds of thousands of distinct CDR3 sequences, 11% to 15% of them seen just once. Sequencing was carried out using blood. The genes are TRBV28 and TRBJ1-5; 9 positions match TRBD1. This TCR derives from a young woman with Graves' hyperthyroidism. Here the CDR3 reads CASMDRGQPRHF. Here the CDR3 DNA reads TGTGCCAGCATGGACAGGGGACAGCCCCGGCATTTT.